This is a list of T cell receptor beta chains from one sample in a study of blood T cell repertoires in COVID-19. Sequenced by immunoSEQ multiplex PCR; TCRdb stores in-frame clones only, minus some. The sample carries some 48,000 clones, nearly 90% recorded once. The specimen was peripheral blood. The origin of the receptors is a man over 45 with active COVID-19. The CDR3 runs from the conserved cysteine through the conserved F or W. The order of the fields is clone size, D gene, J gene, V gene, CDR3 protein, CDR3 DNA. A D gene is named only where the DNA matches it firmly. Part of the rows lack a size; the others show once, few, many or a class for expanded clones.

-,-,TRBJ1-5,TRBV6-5,CASGRQGNSNQPQHF,TGTGCCAGCGGGCGGCAGGGAAATAGCAATCAGCCCCAGCATTTT
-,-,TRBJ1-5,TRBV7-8,CASSYGQNNQPQHF,TGTGCCAGCAGCTATGGACAGAACAATCAGCCCCAGCATTTT
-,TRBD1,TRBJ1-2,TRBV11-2,CASSLGQGSIGYTF,TGTGCCAGCAGCTTAGGACAGGGTAGCATTGGCTACACCTTC
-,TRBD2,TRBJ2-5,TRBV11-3,CASSPPGLAGWRETQYF,TGTGCCAGCAGCCCCCCCGGGCTAGCGGGGTGGAGAGAGACCCAGTACTTC
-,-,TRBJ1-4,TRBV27,CASSLRGVGEKLFF,TGTGCCAGCAGTTTACGGGGGGTTGGGGAAAAACTGTTTTTT
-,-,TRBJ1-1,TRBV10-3,CAIRTPAGEAFF,TGTGCCATCCGTACCCCGGCGGGTGAAGCTTTCTTT
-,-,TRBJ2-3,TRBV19,CASSTGRDTNTQYF,TGTGCCAGTAGTACTGGCCGGGACACTAATACGCAGTATTTT
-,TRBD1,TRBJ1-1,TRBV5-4,CASSPQGDEAFF,TGTGCCAGCAGCCCCCAGGGGGATGAAGCTTTCTTT
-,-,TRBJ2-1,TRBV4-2,CASSQVGSSSYNEQFF,TGTGCCAGCAGCCAAGTTGGGAGCTCGTCCTACAATGAGCAGTTCTTC
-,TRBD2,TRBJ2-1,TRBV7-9,CASRHETSGYNEQFF,TGTGCCAGCAGGCACGAGACTAGCGGTTACAATGAGCAGTTCTTC
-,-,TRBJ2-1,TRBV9,CASSVVEGVGNEQFF,TGTGCCAGCAGCGTAGTCGAGGGGGTTGGCAATGAGCAGTTCTTC
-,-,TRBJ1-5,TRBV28,CASSYSRQGWNQPQHF,TGTGCCAGCAGTTACTCCCGGCAGGGATGGAATCAGCCCCAGCATTTT
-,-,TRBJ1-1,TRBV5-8,CASSPLQGNTEAFF,TGTGCCAGCAGCCCCCTTCAGGGAAACACTGAAGCTTTCTTT
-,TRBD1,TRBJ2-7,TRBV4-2,CASSQTATGGFDEQYF,TGTGCCAGCAGCCAAACTGCGACAGGGGGCTTTGACGAGCAGTACTTC
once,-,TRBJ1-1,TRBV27,CASSLRENTEAFF,TGTGCCAGCAGCCTCAGGGAGAACACTGAAGCTTTCTTT
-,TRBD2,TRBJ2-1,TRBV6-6,CASSYSDGRGYNEQFF,TGTGCCAGCAGTTACTCGGACGGGAGGGGCTACAATGAGCAGTTCTTC
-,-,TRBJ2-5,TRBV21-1,CASNPSGRHLETQYF,TGTGCCAGCAACCCTAGCGGGAGGCACCTGGAGACCCAGTACTTC
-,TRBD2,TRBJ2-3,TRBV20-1,CSASYLAGGSTDTQYF,TGCAGTGCTAGTTACCTAGCGGGAGGAAGCACAGATACGCAGTATTTT
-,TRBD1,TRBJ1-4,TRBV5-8,CASSLFPTGARFATNEKLFF,TGTGCCAGCAGCTTGTTCCCCACAGGGGCCCGGTTTGCAACTAATGAAAAACTGTTTTTT
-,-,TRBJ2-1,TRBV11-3,CASNYAGGEQFF,TGTGCCAGCAACTACGCCGGCGGTGAGCAGTTCTTC